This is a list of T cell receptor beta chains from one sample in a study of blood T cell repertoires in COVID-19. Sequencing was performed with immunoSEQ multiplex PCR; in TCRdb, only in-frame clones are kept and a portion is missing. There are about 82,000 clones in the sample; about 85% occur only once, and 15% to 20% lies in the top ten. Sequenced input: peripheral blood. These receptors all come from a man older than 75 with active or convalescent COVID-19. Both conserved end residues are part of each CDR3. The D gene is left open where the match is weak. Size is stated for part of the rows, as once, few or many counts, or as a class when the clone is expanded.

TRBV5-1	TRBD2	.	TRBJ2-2	TGCGCCAGCAGCCCTAGCGGGGGGGTAACCGGGGAGCTGTTTTTT	CASSPSGGVTGELFF
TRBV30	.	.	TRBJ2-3	TGTGCCTGGGCGTGGGGCTCTAGCACAGATACGCAGTATTTT	CAWAWGSSTDTQYF
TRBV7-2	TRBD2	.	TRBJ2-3	TGTGCCAGCAGCCCGGGACTAGCAGGGGATACGCAGTATTTT	CASSPGLAGDTQYF
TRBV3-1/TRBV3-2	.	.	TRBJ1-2	TGTGCCAGCAGCCAAGTTCCCGGGAAAGGCTACACCTTC	CASSQVPGKGYTF
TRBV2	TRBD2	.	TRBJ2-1	TGTGCCAGCAGTCACCAGACTAGCGGGAGGTACAATGAGCAGTTCTTC	CASSHQTSGRYNEQFF
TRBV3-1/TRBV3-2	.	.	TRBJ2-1	TGTGCCAGCAGCCAAGCGTATAAAAAAGAGGACAATGAGCAGTTCTTC	CASSQAYKKEDNEQFF
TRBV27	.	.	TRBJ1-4	TGTGCCAGCAGTTTCGTTTCCACTAATGAAAAACTGTTTTTT	CASSFVSTNEKLFF
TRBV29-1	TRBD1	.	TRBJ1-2	TGCAGCGTTGAAGATGTGACAGGGGGTTTGGGCTACACCTTC	CSVEDVTGGLGYTF
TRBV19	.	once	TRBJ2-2	TGTGCCAGTAGTATACAGGGTGGAGCCGGGGAGCTGTTTTTT	CASSIQGGAGELFF
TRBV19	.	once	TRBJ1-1	TGTGCCAGTAGTCCTCGGTTGGAGGGCACTGAAGCTTTCTTT	CASSPRLEGTEAFF
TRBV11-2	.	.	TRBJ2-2	TGTGCCAGCAGTCGGGTCCGCGCCGGGGAGCTGTTTTTT	CASSRVRAGELFF
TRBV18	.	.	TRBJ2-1	TGTGCCAGCTCCAGATCCGGGACAAGTGGCGGAGAGCAGTTCTTC	CASSRSGTSGGEQFF
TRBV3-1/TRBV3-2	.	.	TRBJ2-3	TGTGCCAGCAGTCTCCACGGGGGTTCCACAGATACGCAGTATTTT	CASSLHGGSTDTQYF
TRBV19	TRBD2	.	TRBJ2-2	TGTGCCAGTACTCCCTCTGGGGCTAGCGGCACCGGGGAGCTGTTTTTT	CASTPSGASGTGELFF
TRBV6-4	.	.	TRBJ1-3	TGTGCCAGCAGTGTGATAGGGAGAGGAAACACCATATATTTT	CASSVIGRGNTIYF
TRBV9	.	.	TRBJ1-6	TGTGCCAGCAGCCCCTCGCAGGGTTGGGCCAATAATTCACCCCTCCACTTT	CASSPSQGWANNSPLHF
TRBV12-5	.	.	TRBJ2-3	TGTGCTAGTGGTTTGCTCGGGAGAACAGATACGCAGTATTTT	CASGLLGRTDTQYF
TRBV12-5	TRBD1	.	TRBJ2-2	TGTGCTAGTGGTTTCCATTCCGGGACAGAAAACACCGGGGAGCTGTTTTTT	CASGFHSGTENTGELFF
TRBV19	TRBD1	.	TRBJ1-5	TGTGCCAGTAGTAAACTGTCCGGGACAGGGGGGGGTCAGCCCCAGCATTTT	CASSKLSGTGGGQPQHF
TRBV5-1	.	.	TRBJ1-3	TGCGCCAGCAGCTTCGGGGGGCCTGGAAACACCATATATTTT	CASSFGGPGNTIYF
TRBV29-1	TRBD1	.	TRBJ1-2	TGCAGCGTTGTGCAGGGGGCCAACTATGGCTACACCTTC	CSVVQGANYGYTF
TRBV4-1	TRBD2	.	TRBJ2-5	TGCGCCAGCAGCCAAGGGACTAGCGGGAGGGGAAACCAAGAGACCCAGTACTTC	CASSQGTSGRGNQETQYF
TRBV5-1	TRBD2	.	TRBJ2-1	TGCGCCAGCAGCTCGGCGACTAGCGGGTCTTACAATGAGCAGTTCTTC	CASSSATSGSYNEQFF
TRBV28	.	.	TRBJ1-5	TGTGCCAGCAGTTCCGTCCTGTTTCAGCCCCAGCATTTT	CASSSVLFQPQHF
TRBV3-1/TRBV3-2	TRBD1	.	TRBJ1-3	TGTGCCAGCAGTCTAGGGGGCGCGGGCTCTGGAAACACCATATATTTT	CASSLGGAGSGNTIYF
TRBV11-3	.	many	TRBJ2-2	TGTGCCAGCAACAACCCCGGGGGCGGGGAGCTGTTTTTT	CASNNPGGGELFF
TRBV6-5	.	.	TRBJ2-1	TGTGCCAGCAGCCGGACAGCGGGAAATGAGCAGTTCTTC	CASSRTAGNEQFF
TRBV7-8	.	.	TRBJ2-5	TGTGCCAGCAGCAACAGTGAGACACAAGAGACCCAGTACTTC	CASSNSETQETQYF
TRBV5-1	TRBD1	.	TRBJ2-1	TGCGCCAGCAGCTTGTCGCCGGGACAGGGGGCCACCGTACTGACCTTCGCGCTTCGGGATGAGCAGTTCTTC	CASSLSPGQGATVLTFALRDEQFF
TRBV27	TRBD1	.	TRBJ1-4	TGTGCCAGTCCCCCCAGGACAGGGGGGGAAAAACTGTTTTTT	CASPPRTGGEKLFF
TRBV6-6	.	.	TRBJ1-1	TGTGCCAGCAGTTACGGGCACAACACTGAAGCTTTCTTT	CASSYGHNTEAFF
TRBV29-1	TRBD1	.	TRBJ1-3	TGCAGCGTGGCGCTTGGGACAGAAGGAAACACCATATATTTT	CSVALGTEGNTIYF
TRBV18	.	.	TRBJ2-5	TGTGCCAGCTCACCACGATTTGTAGACGAGGGAGAGACCCAGTACTTC	CASSPRFVDEGETQYF
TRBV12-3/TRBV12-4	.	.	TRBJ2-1	TGTGCCAGCAGAATTACAGTTCCTGAGCAGTTCTTC	CASRITVPEQFF
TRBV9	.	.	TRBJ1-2	TGTGCCAGCAGCGTTCAAACTGGGGGCAGGGATGGCTACACCTTC	CASSVQTGGRDGYTF
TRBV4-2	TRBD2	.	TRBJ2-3	TGTGCCAGCAGCAAGGATACCGGGACTAGCGGGAGGTGGGTTCCAGATACGCAGTATTTT	CASSKDTGTSGRWVPDTQYF
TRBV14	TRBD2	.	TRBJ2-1	TGTGCCAGCAGCCAAGACGTTTGGGCGGGGGGGCAGAACAATGAGCAGTTCTTC	CASSQDVWAGGQNNEQFF
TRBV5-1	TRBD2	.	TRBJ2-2	TGCGCCAGCAGCTTGGAAGGGACTAGCGGATTCACGAACACCGGGGAGCTGTTTTTT	CASSLEGTSGFTNTGELFF
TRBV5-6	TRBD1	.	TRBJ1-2	TGTGCCAGCAGCTTGGGGGGACAGTATGGCTACACCTTC	CASSLGGQYGYTF
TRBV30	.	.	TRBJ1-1	TGTGCCTGGTCTCCCCCAAGGAGGGTAGCTTTCTTT	CAWSPPRRVAFF
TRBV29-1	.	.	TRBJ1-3	TGCAGCGTTGACGCGACAGGCTCTGGAAACACCATATATTTT	CSVDATGSGNTIYF
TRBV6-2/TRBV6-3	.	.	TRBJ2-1	TGTGCCAGCAGTTACTCCCGGCAGGGAGGATCCTCCTACAATGAGCAGTTCTTC	CASSYSRQGGSSYNEQFF
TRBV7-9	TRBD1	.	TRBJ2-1	TGTGCCAGCACCCTCCGGGACAGGGGGGGCCATGAGCAGTTCTTC	CASTLRDRGGHEQFF